The 5 T cell receptor beta chains below were found in one sample sequenced in a study of blood T cell repertoires in COVID-19 (dated by TCRdb to the early 2020s). Library preparation was by the immunoSEQ multiplex PCR assay. What TCRdb holds here is the immuneACCESS table cut down to in-frame rearrangements. Part of the clones is not present; checked against another copy, under half of the missing clones reflect an unresolved V gene, and the others are unexplained. In this sample the table shows some 99,000 clones, 85% to 90% of which occur a single time. The leading ten clones occupy around 1.1% of the sample. The source material was peripheral blood. The receptors stem from a human donor in a cohort sampled during active COVID-19.

This clone was picked up one time. V and J are TRBV4-1 and TRBJ1-4, with a possible D match to TRBD1 (5 bases). The CDR3 totals 15 residues. Trimming pared 1 base from V and 8 bases from J, leaving 14 bases between. The germline CDR1 and CDR2 sequences are MGHRA and YSYEKL. In DNA form, the CDR3 reads TGCGCCAGCAGCCAAGTGAAGCAGGGAGGAGAAAAACTGTTTTTT. Encoded protein: CASSQVKQGGEKLFF.

This clone was seen once. Other DNA sequences of this sample code for an identical CDR3. The genes are TRBV7-2 and TRBJ1-1; D remains unclear. Germline loops: CDR1 SGHTA, CDR2 FQGNSA. V was clipped by 0 bases and J by 4 bases, with 12 bases between them. The CDR3 sequence is 15 residues long. The DNA for the CDR3 is TGTGCCAGCAGCTTAGCATGGGGAGCCAGCACTGAAGCTTTCTTT. Translating gives CASSLAWGASTEAFF.

This chain connects TRBV18 to TRBJ1-2, with 9 nucleotides matching TRBD1. This CDR3 has 17 amino acids. Germline V CDR1 and CDR2: KGHSH, LQKENI. V trimming: 2 bases; J trimming: 2 bases; junction bases outside the gene matches: 9. The CDR3 is CASSPVGQGIRNYGYTF. The CDR3 nucleotides read TGTGCCAGCTCACCAGTGGGACAGGGCATCAGGAACTATGGCTACACCTTC.

This clone has a handful of counts. The chain couples TRBV7-2 to TRBJ2-2; a possible D gene is TRBD1 (6 bases). Germline lookup yields CDR1 SGHTA and CDR2 FQGNSA. The CDR3 runs 17 residues. V was trimmed by 1 base and J by 0 bases, leaving 12 bases between them. The CDR3 here is CASSLELWGPNTGELFF. CDR3 DNA: TGTGCCAGCAGCTTAGAGCTCTGGGGGCCGAACACCGGGGAGCTGTTTTTT.

V usage is TRBV27 and J usage is TRBJ2-7, with 14 bases aligning to TRBD2. Germline V gene sequence: CDR1 MNHEY, CDR2 SMNVEV (reference sequence). This CDR3 is 18 amino acids long. V was clipped by 6 bases and J by 4 bases; unmatched bases: 14. The CDR3 protein is CASRQFPGLAGEMYEQYF. The CDR3 DNA reads as TGTGCCAGCAGGCAATTCCCGGGACTAGCGGGGGAAATGTACGAGCAGTACTTC.